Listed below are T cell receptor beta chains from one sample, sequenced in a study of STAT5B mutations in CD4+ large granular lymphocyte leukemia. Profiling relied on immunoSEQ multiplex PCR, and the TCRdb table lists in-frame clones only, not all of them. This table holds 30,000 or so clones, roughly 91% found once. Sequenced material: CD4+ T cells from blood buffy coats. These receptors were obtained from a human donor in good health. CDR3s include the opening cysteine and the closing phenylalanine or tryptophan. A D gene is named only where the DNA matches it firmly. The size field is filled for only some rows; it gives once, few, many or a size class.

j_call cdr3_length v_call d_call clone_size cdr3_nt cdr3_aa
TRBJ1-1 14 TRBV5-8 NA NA TGTGCCAGCAGCTTGGCCTTCGTAGACACTGAAGCTTTCTTT CASSLAFVDTEAFF
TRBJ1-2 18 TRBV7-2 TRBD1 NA TGTGCCAGCAGCATCGCCTTAGGACAGGGGGCGCAGGGCTATGGCTACACCTTC CASSIALGQGAQGYGYTF
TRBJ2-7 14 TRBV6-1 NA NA TGTGCCAGCAGCACCGCAAGGGGCCCCTACGAGCAGTACTTC CASSTARGPYEQYF
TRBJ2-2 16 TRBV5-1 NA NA TGCGCCAGCAGCTTGTGGTCAGGGGTCCAATCCGGGGAGCTGTTTTTT CASSLWSGVQSGELFF
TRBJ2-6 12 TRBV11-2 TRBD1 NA TGTGCCGGGGGACAGGGAGCAAACGTCCTGACTTTC CAGGQGANVLTF
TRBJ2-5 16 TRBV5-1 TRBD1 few TGCGCCAGCAGGCGAGACAGGGTCCCTCGCCAAGAGACCCAGTACTTC CASRRDRVPRQETQYF
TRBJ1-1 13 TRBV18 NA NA TGTGCCAGCTCACCAAGCGGACAGTTTGAAGCTTTCTTT CASSPSGQFEAFF
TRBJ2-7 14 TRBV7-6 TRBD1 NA TGTGCCAGCAGCTTAGCAGGGACAGCCTACGAGCAGTACTTC CASSLAGTAYEQYF
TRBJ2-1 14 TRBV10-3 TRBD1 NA TGTGCCACCTCGCCGGGACAGGGATACAATGAGCAGTTCTTC CATSPGQGYNEQFF
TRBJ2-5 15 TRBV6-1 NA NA TGTGCCAGCAGTGACCAGGTCGGCGCTTTGGAGACCCAGTACTTC CASSDQVGALETQYF
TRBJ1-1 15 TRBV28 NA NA TGTGCCAGCAGTTTAGAGGGCTGGGGGGGCACTGAAGCTTTCTTT CASSLEGWGGTEAFF
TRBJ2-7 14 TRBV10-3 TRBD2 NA TGTGCCATCAGTGAGACTAGCGGACAGTACGAGCAGTACTTC CAISETSGQYEQYF
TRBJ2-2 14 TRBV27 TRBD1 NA TGTGCCAGCAGTTACAGGGGGAACACCGGGGAGCTGTTTTTT CASSYRGNTGELFF
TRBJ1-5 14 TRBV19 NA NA TGTGCCAGTAGTACCAGTTATAGCAATCAGCCCCAGCATTTT CASSTSYSNQPQHF
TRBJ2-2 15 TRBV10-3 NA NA TGTGCCATCAGTGAACAGGGAGGGAACACCGGGGAGCTGTTTTTT CAISEQGGNTGELFF
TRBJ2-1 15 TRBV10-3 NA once TGTGCCATCAGGGTTAGGGGCGGGGAGGACGCTGAGCAGTTCTTC CAIRVRGGEDAEQFF
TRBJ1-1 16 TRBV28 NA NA TGTGCCAGCCGCGTTGGGGGATCACAGGTGAACACTGAAGCTTTCTTT CASRVGGSQVNTEAFF
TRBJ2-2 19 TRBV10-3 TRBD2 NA TGTGCCATCAGTGAAACTGGACTAGCGGGAGCTGGGAACACCGGGGAGCTGTTTTTT CAISETGLAGAGNTGELFF
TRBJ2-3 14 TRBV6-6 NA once TGTGCCAGCAGTTACGCGGGTGGCACAGATACGCAGTATTTT CASSYAGGTDTQYF
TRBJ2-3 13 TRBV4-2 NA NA TGTGCCAGCAGCCCAGTTGGCACAGATACGCAGTATTTT CASSPVGTDTQYF
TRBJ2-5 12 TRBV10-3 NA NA TGTGCCACGCAGTCGGGGGAAGAGACCCAGTACTTC CATQSGEETQYF
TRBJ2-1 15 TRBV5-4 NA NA TGTGCCAGCAGCTTGGGCGGCAGGGACTACAATGAGCAGTTCTTC CASSLGGRDYNEQFF
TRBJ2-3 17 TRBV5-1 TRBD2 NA TGCGCCAGCAGCTTGGGGGGACTAGCGGGCTCCGGAGATACGCAGTATTTT CASSLGGLAGSGDTQYF
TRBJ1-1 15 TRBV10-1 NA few TGCGCCAGCAGTGCTTTTCAGGGGCGAAACACTGAAGCTTTCTTT CASSAFQGRNTEAFF
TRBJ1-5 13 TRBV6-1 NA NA TGTGCCAGCAGTGAAGTAAGGGATCAGCCCCAGCATTTT CASSEVRDQPQHF
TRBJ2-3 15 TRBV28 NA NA TGTGCCAGCAGTTCCCGACAGTTCCCGGTAGATACGCAGTATTTT CASSSRQFPVDTQYF
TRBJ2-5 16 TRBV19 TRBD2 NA TGTGCCAGTAGTATGGGGACTAGCGGTCTGGGGGAGACCCAGTACTTC CASSMGTSGLGETQYF
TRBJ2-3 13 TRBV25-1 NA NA TGTGCCAGCAGTGAGCTTCGCTCAGATACGCAGTATTTT CASSELRSDTQYF
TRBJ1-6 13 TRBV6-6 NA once TGTGCCAGCAAACGGTGGGGTAATTCACCCCTCCACTTT CASKRWGNSPLHF
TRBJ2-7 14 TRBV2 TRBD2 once TGTGCCAGCAGCCCTAGCGGGAGATCTGGCGAGCAGTACTTC CASSPSGRSGEQYF
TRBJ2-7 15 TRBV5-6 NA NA TGTGCCAGCAGCCGGGGGCTAGCGGCCTCCTACGAGCAGTACTTC CASSRGLAASYEQYF
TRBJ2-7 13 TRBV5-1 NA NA TGCGCCAGCAGGCCGGGGCAGGGATACGAGCAGTACTTC CASRPGQGYEQYF
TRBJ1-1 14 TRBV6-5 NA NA TGTGCCAGCAGTTACCAACAGGGAAACACTGAAGCTTTCTTT CASSYQQGNTEAFF
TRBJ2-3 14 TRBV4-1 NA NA TGCGCCAGCAGCCCCCCCGGTTTCACAGATACGCAGTATTTT CASSPPGFTDTQYF
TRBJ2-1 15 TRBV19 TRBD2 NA TGTGCCAGTAGTATAGGGGGAGGGCCGGGTAATGAGCAGTTCTTC CASSIGGGPGNEQFF
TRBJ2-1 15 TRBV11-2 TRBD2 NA TGTGCCAGCAGCCCCGCGGGCGGGAGATACAATGAGCAGTTCTTC CASSPAGGRYNEQFF
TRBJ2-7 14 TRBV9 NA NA TGTGCCAGCAGCCCTCGTAGCGGCCCCTACGAGCAGTACTTC CASSPRSGPYEQYF
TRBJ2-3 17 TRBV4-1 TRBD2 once TGCGCCAGCAGCCAAGATAGTAGCGGGAGGGGAACAGATACGCAGTATTTT CASSQDSSGRGTDTQYF
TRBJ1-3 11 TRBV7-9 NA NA TGTGCCAGCAGCGAGATGAACACCATATATTTT CASSEMNTIYF
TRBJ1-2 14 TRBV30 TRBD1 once TGTGCCTGGATCTCCCCAGGACAGGGGGGTGGCTACACCTTC CAWISPGQGGGYTF
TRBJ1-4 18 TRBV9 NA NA TGTGCCAGCAGCGTAGGGAGGGGGGCGCTAAGTGGGAACGAAAAACTGTTTTTT CASSVGRGALSGNEKLFF
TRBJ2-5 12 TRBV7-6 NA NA TGTGCCAGCAGCTTACCCCTAGAGACCCAGTACTTC CASSLPLETQYF
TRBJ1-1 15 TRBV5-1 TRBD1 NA TGCGCCAGCAGCTTGGGGACAGGGGGCTATACTGAAGCTTTCTTT CASSLGTGGYTEAFF
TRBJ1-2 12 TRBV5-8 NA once TGTGCCAGACGGGGCCCTTACTATGGCTACACCTTC CARRGPYYGYTF
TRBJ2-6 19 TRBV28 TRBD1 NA TGTGCCAGCAGTTCCTTCCGACAGGGGGCCTTCTCTGGGGCCAACGTCCTGACTTTC CASSSFRQGAFSGANVLTF
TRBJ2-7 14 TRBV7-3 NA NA TGTGCCAGCAGCCCTATTTCGACCCCCTACGAGCAGTACTTC CASSPISTPYEQYF
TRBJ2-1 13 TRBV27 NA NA TGTGCCAGCGGAAGGGCTGAGAAGAATGAGCAGTTCTTC CASGRAEKNEQFF
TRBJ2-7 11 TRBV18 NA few TGTGCCAGCTCACCAGGGGGCGAGCAGTACTTC CASSPGGEQYF
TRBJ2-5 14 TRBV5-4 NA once TGTGCCAGCAGCCCTCAGGGTTCTGTGGAGACCCAGTACTTC CASSPQGSVETQYF
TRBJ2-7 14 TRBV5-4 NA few TGTGCCAGCAGCTTGGGACACTCCGCCTACGAGCAGTACTTC CASSLGHSAYEQYF
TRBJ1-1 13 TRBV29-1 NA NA TGCAGCGTCGTGAGACCGGGCGCCACTGAAGCTTTCTTT CSVVRPGATEAFF
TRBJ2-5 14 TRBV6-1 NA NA TGTGCCAGCAGTAGACTACCAGTCCAGGAGACCCAGTACTTC CASSRLPVQETQYF
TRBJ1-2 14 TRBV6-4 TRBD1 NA TGTGCCAGCAGTGACTCGGGACAGAACTATGGCTACACCTTC CASSDSGQNYGYTF
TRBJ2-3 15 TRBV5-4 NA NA TGTGCCAGCAGCTCGGGACTTTCTCGCTCTGACACGCAGTATTTT CASSSGLSRSDTQYF
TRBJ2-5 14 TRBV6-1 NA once TGTGCCAGCAGTGATTCGAACAGGAAAGAGACCCAGTACTTC CASSDSNRKETQYF